Listed below are T cell receptor beta chains from one sample, sequenced in a study of blood T cell repertoires in COVID-19. TCRdb keeps only in-frame clones here, not all; method: immunoSEQ multiplex PCR. The sample consists of about 400,000 clones, just over 85% of them appearing once. Sequencing was performed on peripheral blood. The receptors stem from a woman in her 30s with active or convalescent COVID-19. Each CDR3 is given with its conserved first and last residue. Each record gives: D gene, J gene, V gene, clone size, CDR3 protein, CDR3 DNA. D genes are given only for firm matches. Rows may omit the clone size; those that give it use once, few, many or a size class.

D: -; J: TRBJ1-2; V: TRBV10-2; size: -; CDR3: CATQKDSYGYTF; DNA: TGCGCCACCCAGAAGGACAGCTATGGCTACACCTTC
D: -; J: TRBJ1-2; V: TRBV6-5; size: -; CDR3: CASSPAGAHYGYTF; DNA: TGTGCCAGCAGTCCTGCAGGGGCCCACTATGGCTACACCTTC
D: TRBD1; J: TRBJ2-7; V: TRBV27; size: once; CDR3: CASSPPGQGSYEQYF; DNA: TGTGCCAGCAGTCCACCGGGACAGGGGTCCTACGAGCAGTACTTC
D: TRBD1; J: TRBJ2-2; V: TRBV6-5; size: -; CDR3: CASSYGTGYDGELFF; DNA: TGTGCCAGCAGTTATGGGACAGGGTATGACGGGGAGCTGTTTTTT
D: -; J: TRBJ2-3; V: TRBV11-2; size: -; CDR3: CASSLNPGAPLSTDTQYF; DNA: TGTGCCAGCAGCCTCAACCCTGGGGCTCCCCTAAGCACAGATACGCAGTATTTT
D: TRBD2; J: TRBJ2-4; V: TRBV6-5; size: -; CDR3: CASSPGTSAPIQYF; DNA: TGTGCCAGCAGCCCCGGGACTAGCGCCCCCATTCAGTACTTC
D: TRBD2; J: TRBJ2-2; V: TRBV28; size: once; CDR3: CASLGTSGRSSTGELFF; DNA: TGTGCCAGCCTCGGGACTAGCGGGAGATCAAGTACCGGGGAGCTGTTTTTT
D: -; J: TRBJ2-4; V: TRBV5-6; size: once; CDR3: CASSLVRQHLAKNIQYF; DNA: TGTGCCAGCAGCTTGGTCCGACAGCATCTAGCCAAAAACATTCAGTACTTC
D: -; J: TRBJ1-4; V: TRBV3-1/TRBV3-2; size: -; CDR3: CASSHTTATNEKLFF; DNA: TGTGCCAGCAGCCACACAACCGCAACTAATGAAAAACTGTTTTTT
D: -; J: TRBJ2-5; V: TRBV6-1; size: -; CDR3: CASSEVAGETQYF; DNA: TGTGCCAGCAGTGAAGTAGCTGGGGAGACCCAGTACTTC
D: TRBD1; J: TRBJ1-5; V: TRBV5-6; size: -; CDR3: CASSSRGTASNQPQHF; DNA: TGTGCCAGCAGCTCCCGTGGGACAGCAAGCAATCAGCCCCAGCATTTT
D: TRBD1; J: TRBJ1-1; V: TRBV7-6; size: -; CDR3: CASSLTGALDTEAFF; DNA: TGTGCCAGCAGCCTCACAGGGGCACTAGACACTGAAGCTTTCTTT
D: TRBD2; J: TRBJ2-1; V: TRBV5-1; size: -; CDR3: CASSEAGGSYNEQFF; DNA: TGCGCCAGCAGCGAAGCGGGGGGATCCTACAATGAGCAGTTCTTC
D: TRBD1; J: TRBJ1-2; V: TRBV24-1; size: -; CDR3: CATSDRTGGGYTF; DNA: TGTGCCACCAGTGATCGGACAGGGGGTGGCTACACCTTC
D: -; J: TRBJ2-1; V: TRBV4-1; size: once; CDR3: CASSQEVSGNEQFF; DNA: TGCGCCAGCAGCCAGGAAGTAAGCGGAAATGAGCAGTTCTTC
D: TRBD2; J: TRBJ2-1; V: TRBV5-6; size: -; CDR3: CASSFLAAYNEQFF; DNA: TGTGCCAGCAGCTTTCTAGCGGCCTACAATGAGCAGTTCTTC
D: -; J: TRBJ1-1; V: TRBV5-4; size: -; CDR3: CASSLVGRGNTEAFF; DNA: TGTGCCAGCAGCTTGGTGGGCAGGGGGAACACTGAAGCTTTCTTT
D: -; J: TRBJ2-1; V: TRBV2; size: once; CDR3: CASSEAVLARKQFF; DNA: TGTGCCAGCAGTGAAGCGGTTCTAGCGAGGAAGCAGTTCTTC
D: -; J: TRBJ2-3; V: TRBV4-1; size: few; CDR3: CASSQEAGSTDTQYF; DNA: TGCGCCAGCAGCCAAGAGGCAGGCTCAACAGATACGCAGTATTTT